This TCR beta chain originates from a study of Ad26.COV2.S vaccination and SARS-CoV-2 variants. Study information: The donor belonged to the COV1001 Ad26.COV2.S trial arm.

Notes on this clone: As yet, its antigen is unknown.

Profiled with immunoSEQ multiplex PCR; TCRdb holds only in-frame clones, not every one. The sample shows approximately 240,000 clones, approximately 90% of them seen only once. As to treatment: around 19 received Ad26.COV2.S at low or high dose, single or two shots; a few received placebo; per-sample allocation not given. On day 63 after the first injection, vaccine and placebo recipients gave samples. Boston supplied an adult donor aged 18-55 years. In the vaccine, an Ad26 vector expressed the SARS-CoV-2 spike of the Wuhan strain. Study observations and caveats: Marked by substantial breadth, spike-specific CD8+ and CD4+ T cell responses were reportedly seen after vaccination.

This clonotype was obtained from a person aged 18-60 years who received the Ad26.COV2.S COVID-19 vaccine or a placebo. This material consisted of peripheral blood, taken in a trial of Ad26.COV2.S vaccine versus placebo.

CDR3 amino acids: CASGSDVQGGRQYF. CDR3 DNA sequence: TGTGCCAGCGGGTCCGATGTACAGGGGGGAAGGCAGTACTTC. The rearrangement links TRBV6-5 to TRBJ2-7, with 8 bases fitting TRBD1. Per the germline V gene, CDR1 is MNHEY and CDR2 is SVGAGI. Trimming removed 8 bases from V and 9 bases from J; junction bases left unmatched: 15. CDR3 length: 14 amino acids.